Listed below are T cell receptor beta chains from one sample, sequenced in a study of blood T cell repertoires in COVID-19. Data came from immunoSEQ multiplex PCR; TCRdb stores just in-frame clones and leaves some out. The sample includes approximately 330,000 clones, roughly 89% of them seen just once. Sequenced sample: peripheral blood. Every receptor here comes from a woman between 40 and 55 years old with COVID-19, enrolled during active disease. Both conserved end residues are part of each CDR3. The D gene is left open where the match is weak. Clone size appears in some rows only: once, few, many, or a class for an expanded clone.

j_call clone_size v_call d_call cdr3_nt cdr3_aa
TRBJ2-7 once TRBV27 NA TGTGCCAGCAGGCATAGGGGGGGCCAGGACGAGCAGTACTTC CASRHRGGQDEQYF
TRBJ2-2 NA TRBV7-2 NA TGTGCCAGCAGCCAGCGCGGGACGTCCACCGGGGAGCTGTTTTTT CASSQRGTSTGELFF
TRBJ1-3 once TRBV7-8 TRBD1 TGTGCCAGCAGCTTCGGACAGGGCGTGCGAAACACCATATATTTT CASSFGQGVRNTIYF
TRBJ1-2 few TRBV7-2 NA TGTGCCAGCAGCTCCCACCCAGGGATTACTCCTGGCTACACCTTC CASSSHPGITPGYTF
TRBJ1-6 once TRBV28 NA TGTGCCAGCAGTTTATTGCCGGTATATTCACCCCTCCACTTT CASSLLPVYSPLHF
TRBJ2-7 NA TRBV28 NA TGTGCCAGCAGTCTCATCGGGGTTTTCTACGAGCAGTACTTC CASSLIGVFYEQYF
TRBJ1-2 NA TRBV27 NA TGTGCCAGCAGTTTCCGCGGGACGGTTTATGGCTACACCTTC CASSFRGTVYGYTF
TRBJ2-7 once TRBV5-6 NA TGTGCCAGCAGCTTGGAGAGCTACGAGCAGTACTTC CASSLESYEQYF
TRBJ1-1 NA TRBV6-5 NA TGTGCCAGCAGCTCCCGGTCCGAAGCTTTCTTT CASSSRSEAFF
TRBJ2-3 NA TRBV18 NA TGTGCCAGCTCACCACTGGGGGCTAGCACAGATACGCAGTATTTT CASSPLGASTDTQYF
TRBJ2-3 NA TRBV5-1 NA TGCGCCAGCAGCTCCCGACCGACCGGACAGCTAGAGGCAGATACGCAGTATTTT CASSSRPTGQLEADTQYF
TRBJ1-1 NA TRBV28 TRBD1 TGTGCCAGCAGTACGCCAGGGGGTAACACTGAAGCTTTCTTT CASSTPGGNTEAFF
TRBJ2-7 NA TRBV10-3 TRBD1 TGTGCCATCAGTGACCCGGGACAGGGAGCCGAGCAGTACTTC CAISDPGQGAEQYF
TRBJ1-3 NA TRBV11-2 TRBD1 TGTGCCAGCAGCTTAAAAGACAGGGACGGAAACACCATATATTTT CASSLKDRDGNTIYF
TRBJ1-1 NA TRBV6-1 NA TGTGCCAGCAGTGAACATCGGGACTCTGAAGCTTTCTTT CASSEHRDSEAFF
TRBJ2-3 NA TRBV6-4 TRBD2 TGTGCCAGCAGTGACTCGGCGGGAGGGCCAGATACGCAGTATTTT CASSDSAGGPDTQYF
TRBJ2-2 NA TRBV28 NA TGTGCCAGCAGGACAGAGTTCACCGGGGAGCTGTTTTTT CASRTEFTGELFF
TRBJ2-7 NA TRBV5-4 TRBD2 TGTGCCAGCAGCTTGGCGGGAGGACTAGCGGGAGTCGAGCAGTACTTC CASSLAGGLAGVEQYF
TRBJ1-5 few TRBV6-2/TRBV6-3 NA TGTGCCAGCAGCATCACGAGTCCTGTTTGGCAGGGCAATCAGCCCCAGCATTTT CASSITSPVWQGNQPQHF
TRBJ2-7 NA TRBV19 TRBD1 TGTGCCAGTAGTATGTGGACAGGAAACTACGAGCAGTACTTC CASSMWTGNYEQYF
TRBJ1-5 NA TRBV3-1/TRBV3-2 NA TGTGCCAGCAGCCAAGATCTGCGGTTAGGGGGACCCCAGCATTTT CASSQDLRLGGPQHF
TRBJ2-7 NA TRBV5-1 NA TGCGCCAGCAGCTTGCGGCGGGGCCACGAGCAGTACTTC CASSLRRGHEQYF
TRBJ2-3 NA TRBV27 TRBD2 TGTGCCAGCAGTGCCGGACTAGCGGTCACAGATACGCAGTATTTT CASSAGLAVTDTQYF
TRBJ2-7 NA TRBV7-9 TRBD1 TGTGCCAGCAGCTCGAACAGGGGCGAGACCTACGAGCAGTACTTC CASSSNRGETYEQYF
TRBJ2-7 NA TRBV7-6 TRBD2 TGTGCCAGCAGCTTAGGGCCGAGAAATAGCGGGAGGTCCACCTACGAGCAGTACTTC CASSLGPRNSGRSTYEQYF
TRBJ1-1 NA TRBV29-1 NA TGCAGCGCGGGGAGCACTGAAGCTTTCTTT CSAGSTEAFF
TRBJ1-1 few TRBV30 NA TGTGCCTGGAGTCTCCGCGGGACTGAAGCTTTCTTT CAWSLRGTEAFF
TRBJ1-6 NA TRBV6-5 NA TGTGCCAGCAGCCGAGACAGAAATAATTCACCCCTCCACTTT CASSRDRNNSPLHF
TRBJ2-7 NA TRBV7-3 TRBD1 TGTGCCAGTAGTGGGACAGGGGGCTTGTCTGGCGAGCAGTACTTC CASSGTGGLSGEQYF
TRBJ2-2 NA TRBV3-1/TRBV3-2 TRBD2 TGTGCCAGCAGCCCTGTGGGACTAGCGGGGGGGCGGCGGACCGGGGAGCTGTTTTTT CASSPVGLAGGRRTGELFF
TRBJ1-1 NA TRBV2 NA TGTGCCAGCAGTCCCCGTCGTCAGGGTATGAACACTGAAGCTTTCTTT CASSPRRQGMNTEAFF
TRBJ2-3 NA TRBV11-2 TRBD2 TGTGCCAGCAGCCCTCGGGGGGGCCCTAGCACAGATACGCAGTATTTT CASSPRGGPSTDTQYF
TRBJ2-2 NA TRBV2 NA TGTGCCAGCAGGGTCCGGTCCTACGGGGAGCTGTTTTTT CASRVRSYGELFF
TRBJ2-2 NA TRBV19 NA TGTGCCAGTAGTATAGCAGCGGGGAACACCGGGGAGCTGTTTTTT CASSIAAGNTGELFF
TRBJ1-1 NA TRBV9 TRBD1 TGTGCCAGCAGCGGAGAAGACAGGGGGACTGAAGCTTTCTTT CASSGEDRGTEAFF
TRBJ2-2 NA TRBV15 NA TGTGCCACCAGCTCTTTGGGGGAGCTGTTTTTT CATSSLGELFF
TRBJ1-1 NA TRBV7-2 TRBD1 TGTGCCAGCAGCCCGGACAGGCTGATGGGCACTGAAGCTTTCTTT CASSPDRLMGTEAFF
TRBJ1-2 few TRBV5-8 NA TGTGCCAGCAGCTTTTTGGGTAGGGAGTCTAACTATGGCTACACCTTC CASSFLGRESNYGYTF
TRBJ2-2 once TRBV7-3 NA TGTGCCAGCAGCTTACTAGGGAGAGGCACCGGGGAGCTGTTTTTT CASSLLGRGTGELFF
TRBJ2-3 NA TRBV9 TRBD2 TGTGCCAGCAGCGTAAACCCCTGGCGGGAGGGCGGCACAGATACGCAGTATTTT CASSVNPWREGGTDTQYF
TRBJ2-5 NA TRBV7-2 TRBD2 TGTGCCAGCAGCTCCAGGACTATACTAGCGGGTGAGACCCAGTACTTC CASSSRTILAGETQYF
TRBJ2-3 once TRBV5-1 NA TGCGCCAGCAGCTTGGCCCCAGGGCCCAGCACAGATACGCAGTATTTT CASSLAPGPSTDTQYF
TRBJ2-5 NA TRBV6-5 TRBD1 TGTGCCAGCACCCCAGGGGGCAGAGAGACCCAGTACTTC CASTPGGRETQYF
TRBJ2-7 once TRBV10-3 NA TGTGCCATCAGTGAGTCGGAGAGGAGCGAGCAGTACTTC CAISESERSEQYF
TRBJ1-2 NA TRBV9 NA TGTGCCAGCAGCGTAGTCCAGGGATTTGGCTACACCTTC CASSVVQGFGYTF
TRBJ2-2 NA TRBV7-2 TRBD2 TGTGCCAGCAGCTTAGTCGGTAGCGGGGCCACCGGGGAGCTGTTTTTT CASSLVGSGATGELFF
TRBJ2-3 NA TRBV29-1 TRBD2 TGCAGCGTTGAAGGGACTAGCGGGGGGGACACAGATACGCAGTATTTT CSVEGTSGGDTDTQYF
TRBJ1-5 NA TRBV28 TRBD1 TGTGCCAGCAGTTTATGGTGGACAGGGGGCGCTTCGGGCAATCAGCCCCAGCATTTT CASSLWWTGGASGNQPQHF
TRBJ2-7 NA TRBV3-1/TRBV3-2 TRBD2 TGTGCCAGCAGCCACCGCGATGGGGGGGTCTCCTACGAGCAGTACTTC CASSHRDGGVSYEQYF
TRBJ2-2 once TRBV19 NA TGTGCCAGTAGTACCACTGGACTCGGCACCGGGGAGCTGTTTTTT CASSTTGLGTGELFF
TRBJ1-4 NA TRBV5-4 NA TGTGCCAGCAGCTCGGACGGGACCGGGGGAGAAAAACTGTTTTTT CASSSDGTGGEKLFF
TRBJ2-1 once TRBV9 NA TGTGCCAGCAGCACGTTGGACACGAATGAGCAGTTCTTC CASSTLDTNEQFF
TRBJ2-7 NA TRBV4-3 TRBD1 TGCGCCAGCAGCCAAGCTTGGCAGGGGGAGTCCTACGAGCAGTACTTC CASSQAWQGESYEQYF